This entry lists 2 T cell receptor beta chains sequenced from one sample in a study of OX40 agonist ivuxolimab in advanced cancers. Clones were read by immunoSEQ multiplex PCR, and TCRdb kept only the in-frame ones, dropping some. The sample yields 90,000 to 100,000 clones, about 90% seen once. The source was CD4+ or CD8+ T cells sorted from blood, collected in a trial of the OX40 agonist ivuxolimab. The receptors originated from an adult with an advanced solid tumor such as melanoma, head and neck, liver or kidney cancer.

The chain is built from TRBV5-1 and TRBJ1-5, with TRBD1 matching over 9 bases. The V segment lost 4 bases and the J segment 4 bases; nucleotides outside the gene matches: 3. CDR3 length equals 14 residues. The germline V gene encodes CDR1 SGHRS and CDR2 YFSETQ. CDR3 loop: CASSLTGGNQPQHF. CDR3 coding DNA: TGCGCCAGCAGCCTGACAGGGGGTAATCAGCCCCAGCATTTT.

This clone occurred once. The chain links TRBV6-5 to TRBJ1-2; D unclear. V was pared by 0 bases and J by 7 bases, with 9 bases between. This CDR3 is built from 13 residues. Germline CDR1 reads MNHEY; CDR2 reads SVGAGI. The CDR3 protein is CASSYSRVGGYTF. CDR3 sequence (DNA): TGTGCCAGCAGTTACTCGAGGGTTGGTGGCTACACCTTC.